This record covers a single T cell receptor (beta chain). Its antigen is not known. An end of the junction differs from the germline gene, which may be a read error. CDR1 and CDR2 from the germline V gene are MNHEY and SVGAGI. CDR3 length: 11 amino acids. The data are from a study of blood T cells in healthy people across ages. Study-level findings and limits: With unsorted PBMCs, a conclusive comparison of naive versus antigen-experienced cells was not possible. Greater diversity and more naive CD4+ cells were seen in long-lived donors than in aged donors.

The study recruited healthy Caucasian donors from Russia who were aged roughly 6 to 95. Primers used in a second PCR of roughly 6 to 11 cycles were a sample-barcoded 5' primer and a J-beta primer mix. TCRdb processed the 5' RACE reads anew with MiXCR; each CDR3 protein has one entry. Here the sample spans 500,000 to 650,000 distinct CDR3 sequences, over 25% being singletons. The data also belong to a second study, concerning T cells of mothers and their children. That report adds: Thymic selection shapes TCR recombination output similarly in related and unrelated pairs.

Sample: blood. V is TRBV6-5 and J is TRBJ1-2; TRBD1 might be the D (6 bases). This receptor was obtained from a boy aged 2 to 10 in good health. CDR3 amino acids: CAGSYGGGYTF. The CDR3 coding sequence is TGTGCCGGCAGTTATGGGGGCGGCTACACCTTC.